One and the same sample provided the 24 T cell receptor beta chains below, sequenced in a study of cytomegalovirus exposure and HLA in healthy donors. PCR involved 60 Vbeta and 13 Jbeta primers. Clones were sequenced by immunoSEQ multiplex PCR, and TCRdb holds only the in-frame ones, with some missing. The sample lists around 180,000 clones, about 88% occurring once. Sequencing was carried out using PBMCs. Receptors originate from a woman aged 18-30 years in good health and CMV-seronegative.

This sequence joins TRBV18 and TRBJ2-7; TRBD2 matches 8 bases. After removal of 0 bases from V and 6 bases from J, the junction contained 7 bases not matched to a gene. The V gene's germline CDR1 is KGHSH and CDR2 LQKENI. The CDR3 runs 15 residues. CDR3 region: CASSPPAGGGGEQYF. Here the CDR3 DNA reads TGTGCCAGCTCACCACCGGCGGGGGGAGGAGGCGAGCAGTACTTC.

The chain links TRBV27 to TRBJ2-1; 7 bases align to TRBD2. Losses at the gene ends were 4 bases for V and 7 bases for J; bases not matched to a gene: 10. CDR1 is MNHEY and CDR2 is SMNVEV in the germline V gene (reference sequence). The CDR3 runs 15 residues. The CDR3 nucleotides read TGTGCCAGCAGTTCTCCCGGACTAGAGGTTAATGAGCAGTTCTTC. Protein sequence: CASSSPGLEVNEQFF.

The chain recombines TRBV2 with TRBJ2-1, with TRBD2 as a possible D gene (5 bases). This CDR3 comprises 15 residues. The V and J ends lost 1 base and 4 bases respectively, with 11 bases between them. CDR1 SNHLY and CDR2 FYNNEI come from the germline V gene. CDR3 in amino acids: CASSEGGGPYNEQFF. The CDR3 DNA reads TGTGCCAGCAGTGAAGGCGGAGGTCCTTACAATGAGCAGTTCTTC.

V is TRBV2 and J is TRBJ2-6; TRBD1 agrees at 7 bases. The CDR3 has 17 amino acids. CDR1 SNHLY and CDR2 FYNNEI come from the germline V gene. Trimming removed 2 bases from V and 2 bases from J; junction bases left unmatched: 6. In nucleotides, the CDR3 is TGTGCCAGCAGTGAATCCGGCCAGGGGGCTGGGGCCAACGTCCTGACTTTC. Its translation is CASSESGQGAGANVLTF.

The gene calls are TRBV6-5 and TRBJ1-3; 9 bases line up with TRBD1. Germline V gene lookup returns CDR1 MNHEY and CDR2 SVGAGI. The CDR3 covers 15 residues. Losses at the gene ends were 7 bases for V and 4 bases for J; bases not matched to a gene: 8. DNA for the CDR3: TGTGCCAGCATTCGAACACAGGGGGCAGGAAACACCATATATTTT. It specifies CASIRTQGAGNTIYF.

The gene calls are TRBV27 and TRBJ1-4; possible D gene TRBD1, 5 bases. The CDR3 sequence is 13 residues long. V was shortened by 9 bases and J by 5 bases, with 13 bases between the two germline ends. CDR1 and CDR2 (germline): MNHEY, SMNVEV (reference sequence). The CDR3 spells CASKGRENEKLFF. As DNA, the CDR3 is TGTGCCAGTAAGGGACGGGAGAATGAAAAACTGTTTTTT. Based on the CDR3 plus reference TRBV27 and TRBJ1-4, the full variable domain is EAQVTQNPRYLITVTGKKLTVTCSQNMNHEYMSWYRQDPGLGLRQIYYSMNVEVTDKGDVPEGYKVSRKEKRNFPLILESPSPNQTSLYFCASKGRENEKLFFGSGTQLSVL.

The rearrangement uses TRBV5-5 and TRBJ1-5, with D hard to call. V was pared by 4 bases and J by 0 bases, with 5 bases between. CDR3 length: 13 residues. From germline, CDR1 is SGHKS and CDR2 YYEKEE (reference sequence). CDR3 bases: TGTGCCAGCAGCGAGTATAGCAATCAGCCCCAGCATTTT. It translates to CASSEYSNQPQHF.

The chain is built from TRBV5-4 and TRBJ2-7; tentative D call: TRBD1 (5 bases). This CDR3 has 12 residues. The V gene's germline CDR1 is SGHNT and CDR2 YYREEE (reference sequence). The V and J ends lost 5 bases and 6 bases respectively, with 12 bases between them. The CDR3 region is CASSRTTGEQYF. Written as DNA, the CDR3 is TGTGCCAGCAGTCGTACTACAGGCGAGCAGTACTTC.

There are a few counts of this clone. The V gene is TRBV7-9, the J gene TRBJ2-2, with D possibly being TRBD2 (7 bases). CDR3 length: 15 amino acids. Trimming cost V 3 bases and J 5 bases, with 13 bases left between them. Looked up from germline, CDR1 is SEHNR and CDR2 is FQNEAQ (reference sequence). CDR3 region: CASSLRGGETGELFF. CDR3 nucleotide sequence: TGTGCCAGCAGCTTGAGGGGGGGCGAAACCGGGGAGCTGTTTTTT.

The chain has TRBV7-2 and TRBJ1-4; D might be TRBD1 (5 bases). The CDR3 is made up of 15 amino acids. Per the germline V gene, CDR1 is SGHTA and CDR2 is FQGNSA. Trimming pared 0 bases from V and 0 bases from J, leaving 5 bases between. CDR3 sequence: CASSLAQATNEKLFF. CDR3 bases: TGTGCCAGCAGCTTAGCACAGGCAACTAATGAAAAACTGTTTTTT.

The CDR3 reads CASSSSGSYYEQYF. The DNA of the CDR3 is TGTGCCAGCAGCTCGAGCGGATCCTACTACGAGCAGTACTTC. The V gene is TRBV5-6, the J gene TRBJ2-7, with a weak D call TRBD2 (5 bases). Trimming left V 3 bases short and J 3 bases short, with 13 bases between. CDR3 length equals 14 residues. Germline V gene sequence: CDR1 SGHDT, CDR2 YYEEEE.

This clone appeared many times. The chain couples TRBV19 to TRBJ2-1; possible D gene TRBD2, 5 bases. The CDR3 has 18 residues. Germline V gives CDR1 LNHDA, CDR2 SQIVND (reference sequence). Trimming cost V 4 bases and J 1 base, with 20 bases left between them. The CDR3 loop is CASSSLFGREQSYNEQFF. The CDR3 DNA reads as TGTGCCAGTAGTAGTTTATTTGGAAGGGAGCAGTCCTACAATGAGCAGTTCTTC.

The chain uses TRBV2 and TRBJ2-1, with 15 bases fitting TRBD2. The CDR3 is 17 amino acids. Germline V lookup: CDR1 SNHLY, CDR2 FYNNEI. The junction had 7 bases not matched to a gene; V was cut back by 7 bases and J by 3 bases. In DNA form, the CDR3 reads TGTGCCAGCACTCCGGGACTAGCGGGAGGCTTCTACAATGAGCAGTTCTTC. This sequence encodes CASTPGLAGGFYNEQFF.

This clone was seen a handful of times. The genes are TRBV6-1 and TRBJ2-3, with 13 bases fitting TRBD2. Germline V CDR1 and CDR2: MNHNS, SASEGT. Unmatched junction bases numbered 1, after V lost 6 bases and J lost 4 bases. CDR3 length: 14 amino acids. This CDR3 reads CASRTSGRPDTQYF. The CDR3 nucleotides read TGTGCCAGCAGGACTAGCGGGAGGCCAGATACGCAGTATTTT.

The rearrangement joins TRBV29-1 to TRBJ2-3; D not resolved. Germline CDR1 and CDR2: SQVTM and ANQGSEA. The CDR3 extends over 13 amino acids. V was trimmed by 7 bases and J by 3 bases, leaving 14 bases between them. The CDR3 loop reads CSAAPSLTDTQYF. CDR3 nucleotide sequence: TGCAGCGCGGCCCCTAGTTTGACAGATACGCAGTATTTT.

The chain recombines TRBV11-2 with TRBJ2-5, with 10 nucleotides matching TRBD2. The length of the CDR3 is 14 residues. Germline CDR1 SGHAT, CDR2 FQNNGV. Trimming took 6 bases from V and 5 from J; bases not matched to a gene: 6. The CDR3 loop is CASRRPAGGETQYF. The CDR3 coding sequence is TGTGCCAGCAGACGACCAGCGGGGGGGGAGACCCAGTACTTC. The variable domain in full, completed from reference TRBV11-2 and TRBJ2-5, reads EAGVAQSPRYKIIEKRQSVAFWCNPISGHATLYWYQQILGQGPKLLIQFQNNGVVDDSQLPKDRFSAERLKGVDSTLKIQPAKLEDSAVYLCASRRPAGGETQYFGPGTRLLVL.

The CDR3 DNA follows: TGCGCCAGCAGCCCGGCCGGGACTAGCGGGAGGGCTAGCACAGATACGCAGTATTTT. Translating gives CASSPAGTSGRASTDTQYF. V is TRBV5-1 and J is TRBJ2-3; the match to TRBD2 covers 16 bases. In germline, CDR1 is SGHRS, CDR2 YFSETQ. The CDR3 totals 19 residues. The ends lost 4 bases at V and 0 bases at J; junction bases unmatched: 8.

The rearrangement joins TRBV9 to TRBJ2-5; the D is unclear. V shed 5 bases and J shed 0 bases, with 8 bases lying between them. From germline, CDR1 is SGDLS and CDR2 YYNGEE. CDR3 length equals 13 residues. The CDR3 region is CASSRANQETQYF. The CDR3 bases are TGTGCCAGCAGTCGAGCAAACCAAGAGACCCAGTACTTC. The variable domain in full, with the rest retrieved from reference TRBV9 and TRBJ2-5, is DSGVTQTPKHLITATGQRVTLRCSPRSGDLSVYWYQQSLDQGLQFLIQYYNGEERAKGNILERFSAQQFPDLHSELNLSSLELGDSALYFCASSRANQETQYFGPGTRLLVL.

This clone has a single count. The chain uses TRBV25-1 and TRBJ2-7, with 8 positions matching TRBD2. Trimming at V came to 2 bases and at J to 2 bases, leaving 11 bases not matched to a gene. This CDR3 has 17 amino acids. Germline V gene lookup returns CDR1 MGHDK and CDR2 SYGVNS. CDR3 amino acids: CASSEGKGGLVPYEQYF. The CDR3 DNA sequence: TGTGCCAGCAGTGAAGGAAAAGGGGGACTAGTCCCCTACGAGCAGTACTTC.

CDR3 nucleotide sequence: TGTGCCAGCAGCCAAGAACGGTCAGGGGGCGGGGAAAAACTGTTTTTT. Its translation: CASSQERSGGGEKLFF. V is TRBV4-2 and J is TRBJ1-4; 8 bases are a match to TRBD1. Germline CDR1 is LGHNA and CDR2 is YNFKEQ. The length of the CDR3 is 16 residues. The J segment lost 8 bases and the V segment lost 0 bases, leaving 8 bases of the junction unmatched.

The chain is built from TRBV2 and TRBJ2-7, with 9 positions matching TRBD1. Germline V lookup: CDR1 SNHLY, CDR2 FYNNEI. V was pared by 11 bases and J by 1 base, with 9 bases of the junction left unmatched. The CDR3 sequence is 14 residues long. In nucleotides, the CDR3 is TGTGCCGGCGGGACAGGGACAGGGTCCTACGAGCAGTACTTC. It yields the protein CAGGTGTGSYEQYF.

The V and J genes are TRBV5-1 and TRBJ2-2, with D maybe TRBD2 (6 bases). The germline V and J ends were trimmed by 0 bases and 5 bases, with 14 bases remaining between them. CDR1 is SGHRS, CDR2 YFSETQ, per germline. The CDR3 sequence is 16 residues long. CDR3 amino acids: CASSLGAGSMTGELFF. The CDR3 coding sequence is TGCGCCAGCAGCTTGGGGGCGGGATCAATGACCGGGGAGCTGTTTTTT.

J is TRBJ1-1 and V is TRBV19; tentatively, D is TRBD1 (5 bases). CDR3 size: 14 residues. The V end lost 7 bases, the J end lost 1 base, and 13 bases lay between the germline ends. CDR1 and CDR2 (germline): LNHDA, SQIVND (reference sequence). As DNA, the CDR3 is TGTGCCAGTACGGTGGGGCGAGCGAACACTGAAGCTTTCTTT. Its protein product is CASTVGRANTEAFF.

J is TRBJ2-1 and V is TRBV18; TRBD1 agrees at 7 bases. The CDR3 is 13 amino acids. CDR1 and CDR2 from the germline V gene are KGHSH and LQKENI. V dropped 1 base and J dropped 15; count of bases not matched to a gene: 9. The CDR3 nucleotides are TGTGCCAGCTCACCACAGCCTGGGGACAGTCCGTTCTTC. This encodes CASSPQPGDSPFF.